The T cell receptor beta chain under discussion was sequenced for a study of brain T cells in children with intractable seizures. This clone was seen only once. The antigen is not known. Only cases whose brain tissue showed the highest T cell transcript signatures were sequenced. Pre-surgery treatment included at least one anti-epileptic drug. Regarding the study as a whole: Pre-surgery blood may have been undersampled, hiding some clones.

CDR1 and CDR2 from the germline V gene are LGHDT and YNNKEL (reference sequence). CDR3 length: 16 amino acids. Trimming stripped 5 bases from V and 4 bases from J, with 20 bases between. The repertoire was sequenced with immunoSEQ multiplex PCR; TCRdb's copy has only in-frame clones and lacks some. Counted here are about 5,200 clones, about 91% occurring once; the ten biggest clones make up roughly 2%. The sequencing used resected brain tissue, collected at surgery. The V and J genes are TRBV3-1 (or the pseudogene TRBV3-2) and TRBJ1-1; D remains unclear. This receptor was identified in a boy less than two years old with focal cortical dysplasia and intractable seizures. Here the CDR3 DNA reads TGTGCCAGCAGCGTGCACGTCCATTCAATTCGCACTGAAGCTTTCTTT. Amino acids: CASSVHVHSIRTEAFF.